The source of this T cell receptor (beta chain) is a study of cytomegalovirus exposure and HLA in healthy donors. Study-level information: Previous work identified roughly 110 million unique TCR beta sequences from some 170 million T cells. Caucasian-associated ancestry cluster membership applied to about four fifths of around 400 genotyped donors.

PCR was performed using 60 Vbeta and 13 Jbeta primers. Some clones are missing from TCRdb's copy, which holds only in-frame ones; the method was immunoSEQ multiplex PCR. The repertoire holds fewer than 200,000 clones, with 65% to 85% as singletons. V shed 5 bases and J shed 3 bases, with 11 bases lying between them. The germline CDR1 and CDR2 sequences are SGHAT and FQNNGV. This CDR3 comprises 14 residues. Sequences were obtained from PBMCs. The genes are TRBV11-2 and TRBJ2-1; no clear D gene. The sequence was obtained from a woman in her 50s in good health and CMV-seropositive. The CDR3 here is CASSPRFYYNEQFF. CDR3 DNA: TGTGCCAGCAGCCCCCGCTTCTACTACAATGAGCAGTTCTTC.